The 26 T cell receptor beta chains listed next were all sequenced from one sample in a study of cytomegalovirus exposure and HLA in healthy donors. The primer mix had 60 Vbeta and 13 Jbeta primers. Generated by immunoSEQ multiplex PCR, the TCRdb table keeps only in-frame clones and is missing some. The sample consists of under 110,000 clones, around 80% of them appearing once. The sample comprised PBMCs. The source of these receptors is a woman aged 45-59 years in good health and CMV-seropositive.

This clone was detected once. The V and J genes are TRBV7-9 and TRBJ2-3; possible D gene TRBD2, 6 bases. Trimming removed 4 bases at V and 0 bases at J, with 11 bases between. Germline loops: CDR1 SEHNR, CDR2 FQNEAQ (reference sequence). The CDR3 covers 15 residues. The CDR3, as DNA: TGTGCCAGCAGCTCCCCGGAGGGGAGCACAGATACGCAGTATTTT. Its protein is CASSSPEGSTDTQYF.

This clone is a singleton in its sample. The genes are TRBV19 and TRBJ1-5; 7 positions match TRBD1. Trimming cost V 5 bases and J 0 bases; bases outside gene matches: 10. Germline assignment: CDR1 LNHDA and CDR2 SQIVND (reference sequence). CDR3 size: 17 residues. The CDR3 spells CASSSGQRMYSNQPQHF. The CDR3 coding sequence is TGTGCCAGTAGTTCGGGACAGCGTATGTATAGCAATCAGCCCCAGCATTTT. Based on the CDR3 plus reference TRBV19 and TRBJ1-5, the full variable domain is DGGITQSPKYLFRKEGQNVTLSCEQNLNHDAMYWYRQDPGQGLRLIYYSQIVNDFQKGDIAEGYSVSREKKESFPLTVTSAQKNPTAFYLCASSSGQRMYSNQPQHFGDGTRLSIL.

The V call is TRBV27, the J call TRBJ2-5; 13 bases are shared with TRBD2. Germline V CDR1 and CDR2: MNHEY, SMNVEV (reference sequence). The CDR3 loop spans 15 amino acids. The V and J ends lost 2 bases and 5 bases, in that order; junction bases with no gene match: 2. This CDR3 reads CASSLGLAGVETQYF. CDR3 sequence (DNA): TGTGCCAGCAGTTTAGGACTAGCGGGGGTGGAGACCCAGTACTTC.

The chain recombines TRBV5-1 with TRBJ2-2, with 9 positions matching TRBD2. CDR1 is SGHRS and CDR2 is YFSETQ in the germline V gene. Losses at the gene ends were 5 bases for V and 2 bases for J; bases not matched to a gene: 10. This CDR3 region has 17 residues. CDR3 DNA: TGCGCCAGCAGTTCGGGACGCGGGAGGGACAACACCGGGGAGCTGTTTTTT. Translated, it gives CASSSGRGRDNTGELFF.

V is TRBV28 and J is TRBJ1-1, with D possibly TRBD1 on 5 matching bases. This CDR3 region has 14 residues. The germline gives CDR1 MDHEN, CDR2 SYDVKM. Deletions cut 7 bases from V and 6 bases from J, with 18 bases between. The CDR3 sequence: CASNINPGWPEAFF. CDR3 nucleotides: TGTGCCAGCAACATCAATCCAGGGTGGCCTGAAGCTTTCTTT.

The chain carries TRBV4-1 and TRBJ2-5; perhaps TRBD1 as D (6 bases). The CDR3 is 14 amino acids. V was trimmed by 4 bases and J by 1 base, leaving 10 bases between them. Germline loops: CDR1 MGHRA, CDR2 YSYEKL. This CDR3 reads CASSRQVTQETQYF. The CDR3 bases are TGCGCCAGCAGCCGACAGGTGACCCAAGAGACCCAGTACTTC.

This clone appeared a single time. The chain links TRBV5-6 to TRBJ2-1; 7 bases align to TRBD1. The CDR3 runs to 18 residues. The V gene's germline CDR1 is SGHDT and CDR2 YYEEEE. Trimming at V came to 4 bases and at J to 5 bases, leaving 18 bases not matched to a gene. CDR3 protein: CASSPWRARGLLNNEQFF. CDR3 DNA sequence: TGTGCCAGCAGCCCATGGCGGGCCAGGGGGTTACTCAACAATGAGCAGTTCTTC.

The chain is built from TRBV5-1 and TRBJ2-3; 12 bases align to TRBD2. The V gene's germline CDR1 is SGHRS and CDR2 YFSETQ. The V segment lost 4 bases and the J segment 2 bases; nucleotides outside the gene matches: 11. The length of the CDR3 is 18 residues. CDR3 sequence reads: CASSTRRTSGDHTDTQYF. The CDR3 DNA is TGCGCCAGCAGCACCCGCAGGACTAGCGGGGACCACACAGATACGCAGTATTTT. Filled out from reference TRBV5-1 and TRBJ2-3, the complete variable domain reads KAGVTQTPRYLIKTRGQQVTLSCSPISGHRSVSWYQQTPGQGLQFLFEYFSETQRNKGNFPGRFSGRQFSNSRSEMNVSTLELGDSALYLCASSTRRTSGDHTDTQYFGPGTRLTVL.

The DNA for the CDR3 is TGCGCCAGCAGCCAACAGGGACAGGGGGATGGCTACACCTTC. Encoded protein: CASSQQGQGDGYTF. The V call is TRBV4-3, the J call TRBJ1-2, with 11 bases fitting TRBD1. The CDR3 covers 14 residues. J gave up 6 bases and V 2 bases, and 2 bases lay outside the gene matches. Germline V gene data show CDR1 as LGHNA and CDR2 as YSLEER.

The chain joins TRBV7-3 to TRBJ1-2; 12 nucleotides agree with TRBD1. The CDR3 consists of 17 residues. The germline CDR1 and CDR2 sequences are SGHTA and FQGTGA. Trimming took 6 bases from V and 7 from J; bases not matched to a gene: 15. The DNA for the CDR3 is TGTGCCAGCAGACGACGGCCCGCGGGACAGGGGGCGGGTGGCTACACCTTC. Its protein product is CASRRRPAGQGAGGYTF.

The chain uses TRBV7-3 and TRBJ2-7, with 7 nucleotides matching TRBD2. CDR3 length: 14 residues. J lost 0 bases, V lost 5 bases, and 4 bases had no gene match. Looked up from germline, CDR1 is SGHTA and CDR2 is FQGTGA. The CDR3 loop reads CASSPGGNSYEQYF. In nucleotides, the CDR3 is TGTGCCAGCAGCCCCGGGGGGAACTCCTACGAGCAGTACTTC.

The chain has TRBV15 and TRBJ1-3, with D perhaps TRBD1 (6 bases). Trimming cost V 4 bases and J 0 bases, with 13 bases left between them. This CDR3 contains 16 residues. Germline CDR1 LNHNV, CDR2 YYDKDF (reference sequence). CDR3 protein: CATSKQGSSSGNTIYF. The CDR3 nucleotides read TGTGCCACCAGCAAGCAGGGGTCTTCCTCTGGAAACACCATATATTTT.

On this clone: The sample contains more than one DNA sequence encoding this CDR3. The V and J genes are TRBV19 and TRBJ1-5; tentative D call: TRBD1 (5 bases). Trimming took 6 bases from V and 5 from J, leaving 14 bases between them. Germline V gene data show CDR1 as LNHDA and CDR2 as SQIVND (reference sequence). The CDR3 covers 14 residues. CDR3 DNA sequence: TGTGCCAGTAGCCCGGGGGTGGGCGATCAGCCCCAGCATTTT. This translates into CASSPGVGDQPQHF.

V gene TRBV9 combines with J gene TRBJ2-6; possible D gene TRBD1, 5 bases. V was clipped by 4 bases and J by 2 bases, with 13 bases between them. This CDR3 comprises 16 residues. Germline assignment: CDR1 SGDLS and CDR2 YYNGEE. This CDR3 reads CASSFSLGPGANVLTF. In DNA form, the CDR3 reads TGTGCCAGCAGCTTTTCCTTGGGGCCTGGGGCCAACGTCCTGACTTTC. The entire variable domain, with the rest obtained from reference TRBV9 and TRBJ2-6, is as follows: DSGVTQTPKHLITATGQRVTLRCSPRSGDLSVYWYQQSLDQGLQFLIQYYNGEERAKGNILERFSAQQFPDLHSELNLSSLELGDSALYFCASSFSLGPGANVLTFGAGSRLTVL.

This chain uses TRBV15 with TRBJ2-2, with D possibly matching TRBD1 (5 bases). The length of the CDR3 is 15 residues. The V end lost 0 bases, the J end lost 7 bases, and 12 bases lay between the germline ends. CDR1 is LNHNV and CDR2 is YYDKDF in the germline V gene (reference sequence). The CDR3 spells CATSRDPGHGGELFF. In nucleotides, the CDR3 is TGTGCCACCAGCAGAGATCCCGGACATGGCGGGGAGCTGTTTTTT.

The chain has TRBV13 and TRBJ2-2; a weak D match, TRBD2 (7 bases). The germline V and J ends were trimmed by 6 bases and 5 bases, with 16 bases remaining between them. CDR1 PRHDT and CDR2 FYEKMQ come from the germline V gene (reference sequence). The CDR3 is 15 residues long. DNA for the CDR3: TGTGCCAGCAGACCGGGGGGCCTCGTAACCGGGGAGCTGTTTTTT. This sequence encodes CASRPGGLVTGELFF.

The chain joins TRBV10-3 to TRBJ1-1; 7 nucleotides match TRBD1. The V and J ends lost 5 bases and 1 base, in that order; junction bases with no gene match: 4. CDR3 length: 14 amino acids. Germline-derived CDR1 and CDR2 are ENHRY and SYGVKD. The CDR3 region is CAISNPGGNTEAFF. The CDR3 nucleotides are TGTGCCATCAGTAATCCAGGGGGGAACACTGAAGCTTTCTTT.

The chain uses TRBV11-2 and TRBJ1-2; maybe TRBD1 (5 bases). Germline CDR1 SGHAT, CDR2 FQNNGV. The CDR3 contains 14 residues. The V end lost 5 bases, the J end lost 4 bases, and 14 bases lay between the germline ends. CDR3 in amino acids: CASSTRRGGYGYTF. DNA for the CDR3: TGTGCCAGCAGCACGCGTAGGGGAGGCTATGGCTACACCTTC.

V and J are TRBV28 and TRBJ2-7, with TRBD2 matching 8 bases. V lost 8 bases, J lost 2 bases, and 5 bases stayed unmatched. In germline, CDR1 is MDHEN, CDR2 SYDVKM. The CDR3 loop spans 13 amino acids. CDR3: CASSKRGTYEQYF. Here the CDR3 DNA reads TGTGCCAGCTCTAAGCGGGGGACCTACGAGCAGTACTTC.

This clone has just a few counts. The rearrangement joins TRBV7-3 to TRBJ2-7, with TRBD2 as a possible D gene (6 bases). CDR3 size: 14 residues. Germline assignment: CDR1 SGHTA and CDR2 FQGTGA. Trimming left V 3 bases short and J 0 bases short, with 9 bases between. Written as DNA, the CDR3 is TGTGCCAGCAGCTTCCGGGGGTACTCCTACGAGCAGTACTTC. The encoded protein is CASSFRGYSYEQYF.

The DNA for the CDR3 is TGTGCCAGCAGACGAGACAGGGATGGCAATCAGCCCCAGCATTTT. It encodes CASRRDRDGNQPQHF. This rearrangement joins TRBV28 to TRBJ1-5; 7 nucleotides match TRBD1. Germline lookup yields CDR1 MDHEN and CDR2 SYDVKM. This CDR3 is built from 15 residues. V lost 6 bases to trimming and J lost 2 bases; unmatched junction nucleotides: 7.

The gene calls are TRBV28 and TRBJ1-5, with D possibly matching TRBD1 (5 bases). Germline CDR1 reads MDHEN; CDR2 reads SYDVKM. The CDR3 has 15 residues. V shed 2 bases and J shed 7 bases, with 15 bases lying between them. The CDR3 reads CASSLPVGGLQPQHF. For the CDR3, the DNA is TGTGCCAGCAGTTTACCCGTCGGGGGTCTCCAGCCCCAGCATTTT.

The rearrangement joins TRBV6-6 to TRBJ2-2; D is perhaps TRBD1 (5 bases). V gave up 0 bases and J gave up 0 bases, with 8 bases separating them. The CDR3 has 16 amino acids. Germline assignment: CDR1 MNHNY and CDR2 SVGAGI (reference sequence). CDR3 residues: CASSYSMTANTGELFF. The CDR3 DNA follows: TGTGCCAGCAGTTACTCGATGACAGCGAACACCGGGGAGCTGTTTTTT.

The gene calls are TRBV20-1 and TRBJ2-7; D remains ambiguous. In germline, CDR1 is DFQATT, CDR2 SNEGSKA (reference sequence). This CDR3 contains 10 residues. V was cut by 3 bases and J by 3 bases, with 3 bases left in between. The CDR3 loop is CSASSYEQYF. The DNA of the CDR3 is TGCAGTGCTAGCAGCTACGAGCAGTACTTC.

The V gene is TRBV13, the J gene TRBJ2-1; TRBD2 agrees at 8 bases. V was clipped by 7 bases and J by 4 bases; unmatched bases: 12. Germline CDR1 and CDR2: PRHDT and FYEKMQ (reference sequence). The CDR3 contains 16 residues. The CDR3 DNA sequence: TGTGCCAGCATCTTTTTTTATGGCGGGGGGTACAATGAGCAGTTCTTC. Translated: CASIFFYGGGYNEQFF. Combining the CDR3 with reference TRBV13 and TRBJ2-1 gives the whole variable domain AAGVIQSPRHLIKEKRETATLKCYPIPRHDTVYWYQQGPGQDPQFLISFYEKMQSDKGSIPDRFSAQQFSDYHSELNMSSLELGDSALYFCASIFFYGGGYNEQFFGPGTRLTVL.

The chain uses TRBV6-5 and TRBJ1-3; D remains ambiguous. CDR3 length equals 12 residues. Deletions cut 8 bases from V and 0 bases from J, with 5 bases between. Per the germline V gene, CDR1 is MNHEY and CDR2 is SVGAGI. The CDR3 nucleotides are TGTGCCAGCCGGAGCTCTGGAAACACCATATATTTT. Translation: CASRSSGNTIYF.